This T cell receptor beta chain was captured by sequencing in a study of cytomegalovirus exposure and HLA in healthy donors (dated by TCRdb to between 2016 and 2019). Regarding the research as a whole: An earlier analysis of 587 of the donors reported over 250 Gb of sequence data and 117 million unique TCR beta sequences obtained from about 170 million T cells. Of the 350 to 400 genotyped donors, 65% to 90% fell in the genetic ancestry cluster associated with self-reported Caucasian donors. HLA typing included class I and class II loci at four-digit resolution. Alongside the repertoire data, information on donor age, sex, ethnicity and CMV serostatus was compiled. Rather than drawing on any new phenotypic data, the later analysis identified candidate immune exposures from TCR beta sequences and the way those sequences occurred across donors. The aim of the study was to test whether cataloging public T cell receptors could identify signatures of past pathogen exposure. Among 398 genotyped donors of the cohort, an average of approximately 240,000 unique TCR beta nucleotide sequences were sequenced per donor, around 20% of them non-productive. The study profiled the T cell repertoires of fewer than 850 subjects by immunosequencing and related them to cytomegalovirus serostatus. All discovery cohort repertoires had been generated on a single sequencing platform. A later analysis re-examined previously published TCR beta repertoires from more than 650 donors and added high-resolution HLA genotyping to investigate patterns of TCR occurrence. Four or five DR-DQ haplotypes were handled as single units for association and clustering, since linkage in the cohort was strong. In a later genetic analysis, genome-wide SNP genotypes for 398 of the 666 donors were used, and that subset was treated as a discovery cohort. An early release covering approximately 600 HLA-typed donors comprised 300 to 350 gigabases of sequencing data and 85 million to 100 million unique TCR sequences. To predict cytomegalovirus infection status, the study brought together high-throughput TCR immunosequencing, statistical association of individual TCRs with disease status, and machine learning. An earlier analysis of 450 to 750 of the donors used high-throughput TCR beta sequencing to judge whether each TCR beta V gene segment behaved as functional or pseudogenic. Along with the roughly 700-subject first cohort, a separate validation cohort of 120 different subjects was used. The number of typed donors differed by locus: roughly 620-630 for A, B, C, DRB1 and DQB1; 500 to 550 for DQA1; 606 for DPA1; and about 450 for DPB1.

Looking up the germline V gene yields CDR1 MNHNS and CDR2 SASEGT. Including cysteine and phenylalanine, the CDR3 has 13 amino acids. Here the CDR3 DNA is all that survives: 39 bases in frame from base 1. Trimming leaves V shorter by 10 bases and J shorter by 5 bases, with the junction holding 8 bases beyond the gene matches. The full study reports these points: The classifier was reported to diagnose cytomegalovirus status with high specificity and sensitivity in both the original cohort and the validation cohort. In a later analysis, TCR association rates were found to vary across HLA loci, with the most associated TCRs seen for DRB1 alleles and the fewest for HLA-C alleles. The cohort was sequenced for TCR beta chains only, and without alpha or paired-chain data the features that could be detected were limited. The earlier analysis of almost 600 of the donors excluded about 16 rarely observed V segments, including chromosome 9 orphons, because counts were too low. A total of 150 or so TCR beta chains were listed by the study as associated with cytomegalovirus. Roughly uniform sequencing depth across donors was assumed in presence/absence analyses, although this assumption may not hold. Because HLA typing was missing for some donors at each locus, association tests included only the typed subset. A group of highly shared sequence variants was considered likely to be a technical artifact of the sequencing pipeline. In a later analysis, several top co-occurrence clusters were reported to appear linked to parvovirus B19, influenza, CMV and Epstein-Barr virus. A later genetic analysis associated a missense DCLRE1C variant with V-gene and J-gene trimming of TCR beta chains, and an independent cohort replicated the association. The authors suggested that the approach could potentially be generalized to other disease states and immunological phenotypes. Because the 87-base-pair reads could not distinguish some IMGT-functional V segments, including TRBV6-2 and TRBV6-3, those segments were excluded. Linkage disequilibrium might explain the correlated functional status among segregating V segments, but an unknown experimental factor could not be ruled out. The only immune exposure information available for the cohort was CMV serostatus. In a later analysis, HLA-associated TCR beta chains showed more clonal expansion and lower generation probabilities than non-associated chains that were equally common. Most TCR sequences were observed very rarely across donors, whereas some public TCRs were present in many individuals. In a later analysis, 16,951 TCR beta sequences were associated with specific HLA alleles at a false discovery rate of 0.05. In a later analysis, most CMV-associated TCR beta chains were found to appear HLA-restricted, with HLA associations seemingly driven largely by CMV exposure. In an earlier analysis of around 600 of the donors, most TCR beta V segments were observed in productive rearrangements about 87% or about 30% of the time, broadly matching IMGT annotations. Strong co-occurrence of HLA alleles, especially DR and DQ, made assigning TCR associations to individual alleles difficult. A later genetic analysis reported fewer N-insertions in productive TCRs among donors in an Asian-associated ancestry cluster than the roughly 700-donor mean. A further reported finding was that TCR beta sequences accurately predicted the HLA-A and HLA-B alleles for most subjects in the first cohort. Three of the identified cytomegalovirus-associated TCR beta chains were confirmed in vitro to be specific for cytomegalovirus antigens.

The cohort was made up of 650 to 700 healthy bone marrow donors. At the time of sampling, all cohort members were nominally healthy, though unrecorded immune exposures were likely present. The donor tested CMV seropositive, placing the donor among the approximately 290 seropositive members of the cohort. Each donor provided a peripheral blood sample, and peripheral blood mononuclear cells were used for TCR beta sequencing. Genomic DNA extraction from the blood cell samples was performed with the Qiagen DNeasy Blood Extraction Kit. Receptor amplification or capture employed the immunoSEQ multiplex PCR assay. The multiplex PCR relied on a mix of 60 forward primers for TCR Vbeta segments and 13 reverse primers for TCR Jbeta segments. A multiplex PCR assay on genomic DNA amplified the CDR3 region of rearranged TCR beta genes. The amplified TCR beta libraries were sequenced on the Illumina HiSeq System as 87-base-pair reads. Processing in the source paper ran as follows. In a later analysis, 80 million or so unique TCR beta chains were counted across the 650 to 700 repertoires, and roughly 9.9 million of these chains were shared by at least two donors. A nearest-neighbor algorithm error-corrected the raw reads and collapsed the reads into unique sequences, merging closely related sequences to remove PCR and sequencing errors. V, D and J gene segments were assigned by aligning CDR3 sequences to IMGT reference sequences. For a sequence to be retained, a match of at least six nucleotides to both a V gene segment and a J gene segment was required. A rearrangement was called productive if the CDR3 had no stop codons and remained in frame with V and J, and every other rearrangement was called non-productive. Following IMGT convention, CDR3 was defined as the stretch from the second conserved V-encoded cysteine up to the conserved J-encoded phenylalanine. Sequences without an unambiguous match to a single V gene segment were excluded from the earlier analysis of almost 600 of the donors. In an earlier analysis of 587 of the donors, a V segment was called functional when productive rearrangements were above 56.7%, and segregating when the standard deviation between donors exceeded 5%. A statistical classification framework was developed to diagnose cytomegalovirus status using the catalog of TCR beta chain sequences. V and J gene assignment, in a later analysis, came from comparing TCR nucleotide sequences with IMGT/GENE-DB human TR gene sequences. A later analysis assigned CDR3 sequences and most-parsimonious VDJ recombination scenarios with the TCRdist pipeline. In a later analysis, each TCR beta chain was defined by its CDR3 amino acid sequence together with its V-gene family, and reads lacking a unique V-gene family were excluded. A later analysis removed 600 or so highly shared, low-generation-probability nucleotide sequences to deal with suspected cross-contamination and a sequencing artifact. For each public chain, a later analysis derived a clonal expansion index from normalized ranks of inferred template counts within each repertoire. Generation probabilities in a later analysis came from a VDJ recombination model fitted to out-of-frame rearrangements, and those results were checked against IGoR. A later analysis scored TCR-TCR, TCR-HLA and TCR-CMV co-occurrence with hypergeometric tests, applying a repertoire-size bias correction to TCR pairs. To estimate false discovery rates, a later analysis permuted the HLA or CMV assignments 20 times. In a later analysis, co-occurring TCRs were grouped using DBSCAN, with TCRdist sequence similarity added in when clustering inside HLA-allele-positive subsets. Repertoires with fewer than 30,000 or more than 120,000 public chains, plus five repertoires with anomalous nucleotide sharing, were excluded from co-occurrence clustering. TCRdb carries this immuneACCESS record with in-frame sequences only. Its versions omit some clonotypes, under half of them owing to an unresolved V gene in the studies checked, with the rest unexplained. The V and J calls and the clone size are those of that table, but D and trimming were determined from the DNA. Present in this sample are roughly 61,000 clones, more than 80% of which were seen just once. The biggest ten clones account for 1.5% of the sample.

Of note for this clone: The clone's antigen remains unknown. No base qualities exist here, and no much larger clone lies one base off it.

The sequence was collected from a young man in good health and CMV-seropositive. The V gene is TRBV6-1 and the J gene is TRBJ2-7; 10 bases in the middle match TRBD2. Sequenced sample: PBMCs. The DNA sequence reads TGTGCCACCAGCGGGAGGGCCGAAAACGAGCAGTACTTC. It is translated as CATSGRAENEQYF.